This T cell receptor (beta chain) was recovered during a study of T cell responses to AZD1222 COVID-19 vaccine. Points from the study as a whole: Only after the peak T cell response were repertoires sampled. Donor demographics were predominantly white British with a female majority; clonal diversity may be underestimated.

V was shortened by 4 bases and J by 3 bases, with 4 bases between the two germline ends. This CDR3 has 11 amino acids. Germline lookup yields CDR1 SGHAT and CDR2 FQNNGV. TCRdb's table, derived via immunoSEQ multiplex PCR, lists solely in-frame clones and lacks some. The data contain approximately 140,000 clones, 90% of them singletons. A word on this clone: The antigen remains unidentified.

The rearrangement uses TRBV11-2 and TRBJ2-7; D is undetermined. This sequence originates from an adult in good health. The source was peripheral blood, collected on day 0 of AZD1222 vaccination. CDR3 in DNA: TGTGCCAGCAGCTCGCTCTACGAGCAGTACTTC. Translating it yields CASSSLYEQYF.